This TCR beta chain was obtained from a study of cytomegalovirus exposure and HLA in healthy donors. Study information: HLA-typed donors were the source of approximately 86 million unique TCRs held in an early data release.

CDR1 SGDLS and CDR2 YYNGEE come from the germline V gene. V was cut by 0 bases and J by 8 bases, with 12 bases left in between. The CDR3 is made up of 14 amino acids. Vbeta (60) and Jbeta (13) primers were used in the PCR. TCRdb's table, derived via immunoSEQ multiplex PCR, lists solely in-frame clones and lacks some. Of about 200,000 clones listed, roughly 82% are singletons. The chain joins TRBV9 to TRBJ1-3, with unresolved D. Material for sequencing was PBMCs. The clonotype comes from a man aged 35-49 years in good health and CMV-seropositive. The chain's CDR3 is CASSVDGGWDTIYF. The CDR3 coding sequence is TGTGCCAGCAGCGTAGATGGAGGCTGGGACACCATATATTTT.